This is a list of T cell receptor beta chains from one sample in a study of T cell repertoires in cytomegalovirus infection. TCRdb fed the reads into MiXCR, producing one record per CDR3 protein. The sample yields under 350,000 distinct CDR3 sequences, roughly a tenth seen once. The specimen was PBMCs. Receptors were obtained from a human donor in good health (CMV status not recorded). Some clones in this sample may be carry-over from other donors' samples. CDR3s include the opening cysteine and the closing phenylalanine or tryptophan. A D gene is named only where the DNA matches it firmly. The listing skips clone size in some rows; elsewhere it reads once, few, many or a size class.

size: many
D: NA
J: TRBJ2-3
V: TRBV10-3
DNA: TGTGCCACCCGGACGTCAGATACGCAGTATTTT
CDR3: CATRTSDTQYF

size: NA
D: NA
J: TRBJ2-5
V: TRBV18
DNA: TGTGCCAGCTCACCCGACAGAGAGACCCAGTACTTC
CDR3: CASSPDRETQYF

size: few
D: NA
J: TRBJ2-1
V: TRBV5-4
DNA: TGTGCCAGCAGATCTGGGGGAGAATCCTACAATGAGCAGTTCTTC
CDR3: CASRSGGESYNEQFF

size: many
D: NA
J: TRBJ1-3
V: TRBV4-3
DNA: TGCGCCAGCAGCCAAGATACCGGGAACACCATATATTTT
CDR3: CASSQDTGNTIYF

size: many
D: NA
J: TRBJ2-5
V: TRBV4-1
DNA: TGCGCCAGCAGCCAAAGCCCGGGACTTCAAGAGACCCAGTACTTC
CDR3: CASSQSPGLQETQYF

size: many
D: TRBD2
J: TRBJ2-3
V: TRBV7-2
DNA: TGTGCCAGCAGCCCCAGTCGTCTAGCGGGGGCGGATACGCAGTATTTT
CDR3: CASSPSRLAGADTQYF

size: few
D: TRBD2
J: TRBJ2-1
V: TRBV6-2/TRBV6-3
DNA: TGTGCCAGCAGTTACGGCGGGGGGGCCAGTGAGCAGTTCTTC
CDR3: CASSYGGGASEQFF

size: many
D: TRBD2
J: TRBJ2-1
V: TRBV20-1
DNA: TGCAGTGCTGAACCGGGGGGTTACAATGAGCAGTTCTTC
CDR3: CSAEPGGYNEQFF

size: many
D: NA
J: TRBJ2-1
V: TRBV28
DNA: TGTGCCACCAAGAGAGGGGGGGGCTACAATGAGCAGTTCTTC
CDR3: CATKRGGGYNEQFF

size: NA
D: NA
J: TRBJ1-2
V: TRBV19
DNA: TGTGCCAGTAGTACTTCGCCCCGAAGGGGCAGATACCCGGGCTACACCTTC
CDR3: CASSTSPRRGRYPGYTF

size: many
D: NA
J: TRBJ1-6
V: TRBV28
DNA: TGTGCCAGCAGCCCCGGGGGATTGTCACCCCTCCACTTT
CDR3: CASSPGGLSPLHF

size: many
D: NA
J: TRBJ1-1
V: TRBV28
DNA: TGTGCCAGCAGTTCCTCCCCGGGGACGGCGAACACTGAAGCTTTCTTT
CDR3: CASSSSPGTANTEAFF

size: many
D: TRBD1
J: TRBJ1-2
V: TRBV20-1
DNA: TGCAGTGCTATCCAGGGGGGTGGCTACACCTTC
CDR3: CSAIQGGGYTF

size: few
D: NA
J: TRBJ1-5
V: TRBV25-1
DNA: TGTGCCAGCAGTGCTGGGAGCCAGCCCCAGCATTTT
CDR3: CASSAGSQPQHF

size: many
D: NA
J: TRBJ1-1
V: TRBV7-2
DNA: TGTGCCAGCAGCGTAGGATATAACACTGAAGCTTTCTTT
CDR3: CASSVGYNTEAFF

size: NA
D: TRBD1
J: TRBJ2-3
V: TRBV25-1
DNA: TGTGCCAGCAGTGGCGGGACAGGGGGCCCAGATACGCAGTATTTT
CDR3: CASSGGTGGPDTQYF

size: many
D: NA
J: TRBJ1-3
V: TRBV7-9
DNA: TGTGCCAGCAGCTCGCGGGGACTCCCTCTTGGAAACACCATATATTTT
CDR3: CASSSRGLPLGNTIYF

size: few
D: NA
J: TRBJ1-2
V: TRBV5-1
DNA: TGCGCCAGCAGCCCCGAGAAAGGGACTCTCTATGGCTACACCTTC
CDR3: CASSPEKGTLYGYTF

size: few
D: TRBD1
J: TRBJ2-5
V: TRBV5-1
DNA: TGCGCCAGCAGCCCGTCGACAGGGCTTCAAGAGACCCAGTACTTC
CDR3: CASSPSTGLQETQYF

size: many
D: NA
J: TRBJ2-7
V: TRBV5-6
DNA: TGTGCCAGCAGCGGAGGCCGGGACATACGCTCCTACGAGCAGTACTTC
CDR3: CASSGGRDIRSYEQYF

size: many
D: NA
J: TRBJ1-1
V: TRBV12-3/TRBV12-4
DNA: TGTGCCAGCATTCTCACTGAAGCTTTCTTT
CDR3: CASILTEAFF

size: NA
D: NA
J: TRBJ1-1
V: TRBV18
DNA: TGTGCCAGCTCACCCAGCGACGACAGGAACACTGAAGCTTTCTTT
CDR3: CASSPSDDRNTEAFF

size: NA
D: NA
J: TRBJ1-2
V: TRBV10-3
DNA: TGTGCCATCCTCCCCGGGGGCAGGGAAGCTAACTATGGCTACACCTTC
CDR3: CAILPGGREANYGYTF

size: few
D: NA
J: TRBJ2-2
V: TRBV28
DNA: TGTGCCAGCAGTTTTGGTGGGGCTGGCGGGGAGCTGTTTTTT
CDR3: CASSFGGAGGELFF

size: many
D: NA
J: TRBJ1-6
V: TRBV7-9
DNA: TGTGCCAGCATCCCGGGCCCGGCCGACCCCCTCCACTTT
CDR3: CASIPGPADPLHF

size: many
D: TRBD1
J: TRBJ1-1
V: TRBV10-3
DNA: TGTGCCATCAGTGGACAGGGGAAGAACACTGAAGCTTTCTTT
CDR3: CAISGQGKNTEAFF

size: NA
D: NA
J: TRBJ2-1
V: TRBV4-1
DNA: TGCGCCAGCAGCCAAGAAGCCTACGCGGATGAGCAGTTCTTC
CDR3: CASSQEAYADEQFF

size: many
D: TRBD1
J: TRBJ1-6
V: TRBV4-1
DNA: TGCGCCAGCAGCCAGCAAGGGGACAGGGATTCACCCCTCCACTTT
CDR3: CASSQQGDRDSPLHF

size: many
D: TRBD2
J: TRBJ2-2
V: TRBV12-3/TRBV12-4
DNA: TGTGCCAGCAGTCAGAAACCGGGACTAGCAACGAACACCGGGGAGCTGTTTTTT
CDR3: CASSQKPGLATNTGELFF

size: many
D: TRBD2
J: TRBJ2-5
V: TRBV28
DNA: TGTGCCAGCAGTCTTAGACTAGCGGGAACCACGCGAGGGGAGACCCAGTACTTC
CDR3: CASSLRLAGTTRGETQYF

size: once
D: TRBD1
J: TRBJ1-2
V: TRBV29-1
DNA: TGCAGCGTTGGCCCCGGGGACAGGTCCAAGTATGGCTACACCTTC
CDR3: CSVGPGDRSKYGYTF

size: many
D: NA
J: TRBJ2-1
V: TRBV6-4
DNA: TGTGCCAGCCGTAGTGGGAATGAGCAGTTCTTC
CDR3: CASRSGNEQFF

size: many
D: NA
J: TRBJ1-2
V: TRBV7-2
DNA: TGTGCCAGCAGCTTAGGTCGAAGAGGGAACTATGGCTACACCTTC
CDR3: CASSLGRRGNYGYTF

size: many
D: NA
J: TRBJ2-2
V: TRBV28
DNA: TGTGCCAGCAGTCCCACCCTCGGGGCAGGGGCGAACACCGGGGAGCTGTTTTTT
CDR3: CASSPTLGAGANTGELFF

size: NA
D: NA
J: TRBJ2-2
V: TRBV2
DNA: TGTGCCAGCAAAAAGGTGTCTAGCGAGGGCTTAAACACCGGGGAGCTGTTTTTT
CDR3: CASKKVSSEGLNTGELFF